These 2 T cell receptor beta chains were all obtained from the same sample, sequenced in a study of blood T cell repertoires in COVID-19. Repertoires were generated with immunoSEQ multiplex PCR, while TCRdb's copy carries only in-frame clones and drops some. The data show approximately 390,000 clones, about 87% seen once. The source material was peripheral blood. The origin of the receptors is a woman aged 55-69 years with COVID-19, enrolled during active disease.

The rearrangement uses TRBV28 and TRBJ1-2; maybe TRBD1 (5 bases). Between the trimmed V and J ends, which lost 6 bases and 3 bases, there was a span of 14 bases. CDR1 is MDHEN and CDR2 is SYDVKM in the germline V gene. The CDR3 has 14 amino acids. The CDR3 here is CASSSGEGYYGYTF. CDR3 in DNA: TGTGCCAGCAGCTCGGGGGAGGGGTACTATGGCTACACCTTC.

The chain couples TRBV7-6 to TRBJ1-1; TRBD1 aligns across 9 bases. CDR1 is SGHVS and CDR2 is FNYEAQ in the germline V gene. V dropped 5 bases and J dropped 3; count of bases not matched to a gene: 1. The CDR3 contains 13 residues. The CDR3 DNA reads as TGTGCCAGCAGCCGACAGGGGGACACTGAAGCTTTCTTT. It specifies CASSRQGDTEAFF.